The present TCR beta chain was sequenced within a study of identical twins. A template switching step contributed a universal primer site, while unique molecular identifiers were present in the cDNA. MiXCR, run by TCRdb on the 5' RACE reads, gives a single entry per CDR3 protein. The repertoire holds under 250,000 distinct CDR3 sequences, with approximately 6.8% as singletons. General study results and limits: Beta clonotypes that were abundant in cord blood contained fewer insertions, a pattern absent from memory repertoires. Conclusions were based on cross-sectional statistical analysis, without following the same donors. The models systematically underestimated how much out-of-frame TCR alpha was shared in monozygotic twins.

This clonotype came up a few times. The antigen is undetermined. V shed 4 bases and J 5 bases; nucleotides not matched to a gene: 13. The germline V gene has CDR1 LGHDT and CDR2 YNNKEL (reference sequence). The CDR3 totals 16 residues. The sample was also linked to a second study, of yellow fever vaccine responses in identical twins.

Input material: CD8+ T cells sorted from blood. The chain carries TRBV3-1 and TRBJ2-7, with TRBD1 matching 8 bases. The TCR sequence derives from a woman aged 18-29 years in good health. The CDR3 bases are TGTGCCAGCAGCCGAACGTGGGCAGGGGGCCCGAACGAGCAGTACTTC. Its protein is CASSRTWAGGPNEQYF.